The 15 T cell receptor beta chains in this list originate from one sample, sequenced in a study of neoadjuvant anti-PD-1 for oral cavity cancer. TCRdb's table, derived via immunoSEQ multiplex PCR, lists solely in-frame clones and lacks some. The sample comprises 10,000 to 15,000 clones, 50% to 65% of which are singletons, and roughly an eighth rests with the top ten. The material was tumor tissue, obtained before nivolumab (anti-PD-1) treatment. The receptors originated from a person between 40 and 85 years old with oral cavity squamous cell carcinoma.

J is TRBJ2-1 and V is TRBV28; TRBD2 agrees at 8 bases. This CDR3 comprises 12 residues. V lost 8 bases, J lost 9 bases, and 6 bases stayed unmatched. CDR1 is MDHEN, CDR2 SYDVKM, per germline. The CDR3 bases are TGTGCCAGCGTGAAGCGGGAGACTGAGCAGTTCTTC. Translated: CASVKRETEQFF. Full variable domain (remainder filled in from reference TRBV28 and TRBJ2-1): DVKVTQSSRYLVKRTGEKVFLECVQDMDHENMFWYRQDPGLGLRLIYFSYDVKMKEKGDIPEGYSVSREKKERFSLILESASTNQTSMYLCASVKRETEQFFGPGTRLTVL.

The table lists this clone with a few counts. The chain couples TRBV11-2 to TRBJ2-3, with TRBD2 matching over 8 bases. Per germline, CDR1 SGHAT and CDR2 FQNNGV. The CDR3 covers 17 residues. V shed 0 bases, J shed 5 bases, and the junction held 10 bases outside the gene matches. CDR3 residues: CASSLEMGRGAQDTQYF. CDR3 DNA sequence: TGTGCCAGCAGCTTAGAAATGGGGCGGGGGGCCCAAGATACGCAGTATTTT. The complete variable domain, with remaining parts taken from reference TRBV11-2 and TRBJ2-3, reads EAGVAQSPRYKIIEKRQSVAFWCNPISGHATLYWYQQILGQGPKLLIQFQNNGVVDDSQLPKDRFSAERLKGVDSTLKIQPAKLEDSAVYLCASSLEMGRGAQDTQYFGPGTRLTVL.

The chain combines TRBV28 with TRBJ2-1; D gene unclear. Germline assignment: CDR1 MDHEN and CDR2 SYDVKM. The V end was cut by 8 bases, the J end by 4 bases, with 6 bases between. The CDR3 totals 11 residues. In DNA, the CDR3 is TGTGCCAGCTTAGAGTACAATGAGCAGTTCTTC. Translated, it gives CASLEYNEQFF.

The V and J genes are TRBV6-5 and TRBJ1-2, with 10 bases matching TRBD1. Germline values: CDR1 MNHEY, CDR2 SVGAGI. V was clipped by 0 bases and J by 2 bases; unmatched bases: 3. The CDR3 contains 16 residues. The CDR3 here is CASSYSRTGGNYGYTF. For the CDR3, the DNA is TGTGCCAGCAGTTACTCGAGGACAGGGGGGAACTATGGCTACACCTTC.

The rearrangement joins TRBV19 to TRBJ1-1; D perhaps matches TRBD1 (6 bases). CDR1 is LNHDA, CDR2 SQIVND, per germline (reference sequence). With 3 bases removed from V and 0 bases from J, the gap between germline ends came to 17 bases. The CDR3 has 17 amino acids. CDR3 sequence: CASSIRQVTSMNTEAFF. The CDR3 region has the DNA TGTGCCAGTAGTATTCGACAGGTAACCTCAATGAACACTGAAGCTTTCTTT. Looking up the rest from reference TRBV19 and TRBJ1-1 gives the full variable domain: DGGITQSPKYLFRKEGQNVTLSCEQNLNHDAMYWYRQDPGQGLRLIYYSQIVNDFQKGDIAEGYSVSREKKESFPLTVTSAQKNPTAFYLCASSIRQVTSMNTEAFFGQGTRLTVV.

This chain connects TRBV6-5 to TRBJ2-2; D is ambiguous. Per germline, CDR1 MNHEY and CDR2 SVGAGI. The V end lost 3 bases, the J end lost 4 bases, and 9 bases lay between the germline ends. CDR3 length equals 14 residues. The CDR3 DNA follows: TGTGCCAGCAGTTATGACCTGCCCACCGGGGAGCTGTTTTTT. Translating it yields CASSYDLPTGELFF.

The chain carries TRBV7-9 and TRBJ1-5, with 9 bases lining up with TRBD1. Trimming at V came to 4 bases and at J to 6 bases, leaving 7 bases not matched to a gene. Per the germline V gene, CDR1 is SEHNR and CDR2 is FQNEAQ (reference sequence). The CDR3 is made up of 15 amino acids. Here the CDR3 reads CASSSSGQGAQPQHF. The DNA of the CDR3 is TGTGCCAGCAGCTCCTCGGGACAGGGAGCTCAGCCCCAGCATTTT.

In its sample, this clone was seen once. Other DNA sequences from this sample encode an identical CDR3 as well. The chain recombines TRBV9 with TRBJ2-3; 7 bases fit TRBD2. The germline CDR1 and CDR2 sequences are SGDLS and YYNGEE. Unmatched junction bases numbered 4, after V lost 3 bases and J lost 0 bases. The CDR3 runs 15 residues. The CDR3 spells CASSASGTSTDTQYF. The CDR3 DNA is TGTGCCAGCAGCGCTAGCGGAACCAGCACAGATACGCAGTATTTT.

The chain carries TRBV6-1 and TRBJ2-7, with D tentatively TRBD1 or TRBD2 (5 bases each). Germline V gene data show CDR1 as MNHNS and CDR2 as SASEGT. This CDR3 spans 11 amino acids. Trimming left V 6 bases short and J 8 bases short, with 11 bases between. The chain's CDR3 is CASSYPGQQYF. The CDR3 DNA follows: TGTGCCAGCAGCTATCCGGGACAGCAGTACTTC.

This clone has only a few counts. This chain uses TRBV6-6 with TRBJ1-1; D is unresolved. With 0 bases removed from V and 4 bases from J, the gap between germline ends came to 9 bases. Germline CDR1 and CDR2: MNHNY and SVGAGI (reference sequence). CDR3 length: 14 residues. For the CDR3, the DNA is TGTGCCAGCAGTTACTCGGGCGGGAGCACTGAAGCTTTCTTT. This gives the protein CASSYSGGSTEAFF.

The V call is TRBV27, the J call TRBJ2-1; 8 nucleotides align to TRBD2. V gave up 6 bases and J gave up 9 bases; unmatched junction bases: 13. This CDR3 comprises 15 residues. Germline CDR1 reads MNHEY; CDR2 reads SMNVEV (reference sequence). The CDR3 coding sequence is TGTGCCAGCAGCCGGGGGGGACTAGACTCAGGTGAGCAGTTCTTC. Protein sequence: CASSRGGLDSGEQFF.

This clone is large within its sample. CDR3 DNA: TGTGCCAGCAGCTTAGAGTGGGGCATAGGGACGGTTTTCTACGAGCAGTACTTC. The encoded protein is CASSLEWGIGTVFYEQYF. The rearrangement joins TRBV11-2 to TRBJ2-7; D is possibly TRBD1 or TRBD2 (5 bases each). From germline, CDR1 is SGHAT and CDR2 FQNNGV. With 0 bases removed from V and 3 bases from J, the gap between germline ends came to 21 bases. The CDR3 has 18 residues.

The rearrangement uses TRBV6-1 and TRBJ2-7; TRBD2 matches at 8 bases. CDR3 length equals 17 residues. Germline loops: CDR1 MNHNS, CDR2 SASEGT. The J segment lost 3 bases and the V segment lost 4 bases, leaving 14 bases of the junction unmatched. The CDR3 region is CASSARGAGDPRYEQYF. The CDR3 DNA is TGTGCCAGCAGTGCGCGGGGGGCGGGAGATCCCCGCTACGAGCAGTACTTC.

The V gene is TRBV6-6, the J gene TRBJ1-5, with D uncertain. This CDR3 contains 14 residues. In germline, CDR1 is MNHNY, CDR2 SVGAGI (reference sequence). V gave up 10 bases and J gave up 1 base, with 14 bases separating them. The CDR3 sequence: CATSWAASNQPQHF. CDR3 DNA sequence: TGTGCCACTTCCTGGGCCGCAAGCAATCAGCCCCAGCATTTT.

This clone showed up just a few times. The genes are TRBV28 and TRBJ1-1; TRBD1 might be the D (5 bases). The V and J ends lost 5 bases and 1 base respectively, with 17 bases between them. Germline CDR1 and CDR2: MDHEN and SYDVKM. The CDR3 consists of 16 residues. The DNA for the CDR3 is TGTGCCAGCAGTAAACTCCGGGGCGTGGGGAACACTGAAGCTTTCTTT. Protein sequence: CASSKLRGVGNTEAFF.